This record covers a single TCR beta chain. Its antigen remains unidentified. The CDR3 is 14 residues long. From germline, CDR1 is MNHEY and CDR2 SVGAGI. Alongside a J-beta primer mix, a sample-barcoded 5' primer served in a second PCR lasting about 7 to 12 cycles. TCRdb reprocessed the 5' RACE reads with MiXCR, giving one entry per CDR3 protein. The table lists hundreds of thousands of distinct CDR3 sequences, more than 20% of them singletons. This sample was taken from a study of blood T cells in healthy people across ages. Study-wide results and caveats: Per million T cells, TCR beta diversity dropped about linearly as age rose.

The same data also went into a second study, on T cells of mothers and their children. That work adds: The authors found no persistent microchimeric T cell clones.

This TCR derives from a boy aged 10-17 years in good health. Sample: blood. The V and J genes are TRBV6-5 and TRBJ2-5; D may be TRBD1 (6 bases). The J call may not be correct, given that the DNA end is closer to TRBJ2-7. The CDR3 DNA reads TGTGCCAGCAGTTACGGACAGCAGAACTACGAGCAGTACTTC. Encoded protein: CASSYGQQNYEQYF.